This T cell receptor beta chain was obtained from a study of blood T cell repertoires in COVID-19. Study at large: Nucleic acid was either cDNA or gDNA, and it came from T cells, B-cell-depleted T cells, or PBMCs.

Original processing methods: Reference gene primers were amplified, and this amplification served to estimate nucleated cell counts. Using immunoSEQ multiplex PCR, the repertoire was profiled, and TCRdb retains in-frame clones only, with some absent. The V and J calls and the clone size are those of that table, but D and trimming were determined from the DNA. There are 98,000 or so clones in the sample; approximately 80% occur only once, and approximately 3.5% lies in the top ten. Germline CDR1 is MNHNY and CDR2 is SVGAGI (reference sequence). The CDR3 contains 16 residues. J lost 4 bases, V lost 2 bases, and 6 bases had no gene match.

The TCR comes from a woman aged 80 or over with active or convalescent COVID-19. This chain uses TRBV6-6 with TRBJ1-4; the match to TRBD1 covers 8 bases. Sequencing was carried out using peripheral blood. The CDR3 loop reads CASSYTGTGDNEKLFF. The DNA of the CDR3 is TGTGCCAGCAGTTACACCGGGACAGGAGATAATGAAAAACTGTTTTTT.